Below, 28 T cell receptor beta chains from the same sample are listed, as sequenced in a study of shared clonotypes between healthy human individuals. Here immunoSEQ multiplex PCR was the method, and the copy in TCRdb shows in-frame clones only, minus some. The repertoire consists of about 2 million clones, with 95% occurring once and the leading ten covering around 0.13%. The sample consisted of naive CD4+ T cells sorted from blood. Sample subset: CD45RA+ positively selected. The origin of the receptors is a young man in good health.

The chain joins TRBV6-6 to TRBJ2-7; D remains unclear. Trimming removed 7 bases at V and 2 bases at J, with 12 bases between. Germline CDR1 is MNHNY and CDR2 is SVGAGI (reference sequence). This CDR3 is 13 amino acids long. The CDR3 region is CASNPGTTYEQYF. The CDR3 bases are TGTGCCAGCAATCCCGGCACCACCTACGAGCAGTACTTC.

This chain joins TRBV9 and TRBJ1-2; a weak D match, TRBD1 (5 bases). Trimming removed 4 bases at V and 7 bases at J, with 23 bases between. The CDR3 length is 16 residues. Per germline, CDR1 SGDLS and CDR2 YYNGEE. The CDR3 DNA reads as TGTGCCAGCAGCAAAACTGGGGGTTTGGTCGCAGGTGGCTACACCTTC. Protein sequence: CASSKTGGLVAGGYTF.

This sequence joins TRBV5-1 and TRBJ2-7; tentative D call: TRBD2 (6 bases). The CDR3 runs to 16 residues. Germline CDR1 is SGHRS and CDR2 is YFSETQ. Trimming shortened V by 8 bases and J by 2 bases, and 23 bases separated the two germline ends. DNA for the CDR3: TGCGCCAGAGCCCGGGGGTCGCCGAATGGGCCCTACGAGCAGTACTTC. Protein: CARARGSPNGPYEQYF.

V gene TRBV4-1 combines with J gene TRBJ2-1; D might be TRBD2 (7 bases). Per germline, CDR1 MGHRA and CDR2 YSYEKL. The CDR3 extends over 14 amino acids. V gave up 0 bases and J gave up 14 bases, with 17 bases separating them. The CDR3 loop reads CASSQDSWRGRKFF. The CDR3 DNA is TGCGCCAGCAGCCAAGATTCGTGGCGGGGGCGAAAGTTCTTC.

V usage is TRBV5-1 and J usage is TRBJ2-3; 7 bases are a match to TRBD2. Germline V CDR1 and CDR2: SGHRS, YFSETQ. After removal of 7 bases from V and 2 bases from J, the junction contained 7 bases not matched to a gene. This CDR3 has 14 residues. The CDR3 reads CASYQSGVTDTQYF. The DNA of the CDR3 is TGCGCCAGCTATCAAAGCGGGGTCACAGATACGCAGTATTTT.

The chain has TRBV7-2 and TRBJ2-1, with D unresolved. The V gene's germline CDR1 is SGHTA and CDR2 FQGNSA. The V gene lost 5 bases and the J gene lost 10 bases, with 15 bases spanning the gap. This CDR3 contains 13 residues. The CDR3 region is CASSPWWPGEQFF. CDR3 DNA: TGTGCCAGCAGCCCCTGGTGGCCAGGCGAGCAGTTCTTC.

Comments on this clone: This sample includes further DNA sequences coding for the same CDR3. The gene calls are TRBV6-1 and TRBJ2-7; 8 positions match TRBD1. The germline CDR1 and CDR2 sequences are MNHNS and SASEGT. This CDR3 spans 14 amino acids. Losses at the gene ends were 7 bases for V and 0 bases for J; bases not matched to a gene: 5. Written as DNA, the CDR3 is TGTGCCAGCACTAGGGACAGGAGCTCCTACGAGCAGTACTTC. It codes for CASTRDRSSYEQYF.

Note on this clone: The sample carries other DNA sequences with the same CDR3. The CDR3: CASSLGQGSNQPQHF. The CDR3 bases are TGCGCCAGCAGCCTCGGACAGGGGTCCAATCAGCCCCAGCATTTT. V is TRBV5-1 and J is TRBJ1-5, with TRBD1 matching over 9 bases. Per germline, CDR1 SGHRS and CDR2 YFSETQ. The V segment lost 4 bases and the J segment 3 bases; nucleotides outside the gene matches: 5. The CDR3 sequence is 15 residues long.

The J gene is TRBJ2-2, the V gene TRBV5-6; D not certain. Germline assignment: CDR1 SGHDT and CDR2 YYEEEE. The CDR3 spans 16 residues. The V end was cut by 2 bases, the J end by 0 bases, with 11 bases between. The CDR3 is CASSFEGRSNTGELFF. The CDR3 nucleotides are TGTGCCAGCAGCTTCGAAGGCCGATCGAACACCGGGGAGCTGTTTTTT.

The chain employs TRBV7-9 and TRBJ1-1; 7 bases align to TRBD1. J gave up 5 bases and V 5 bases, and 14 bases lay outside the gene matches. Germline CDR1 SEHNR, CDR2 FQNEAQ (reference sequence). CDR3 length: 16 amino acids. CDR3 DNA sequence: TGTGCCAGCAGCGAAGCAATAGGGGGCTGGAGGACTGAAGCTTTCTTT. This gives the protein CASSEAIGGWRTEAFF. The variable domain in full, completed from reference TRBV7-9 and TRBJ1-1, reads DTGVSQNPRHKITKRGQNVTFRCDPISEHNRLYWYRQTLGQGPEFLTYFQNEAQLEKSRLLSDRFSAERPKGSFSTLEIQRTEQGDSAMYLCASSEAIGGWRTEAFFGQGTRLTVV.

This CDR3 reads CASSADRGAQPQHF. Here the CDR3 DNA reads TGTGCCAGCAGTGCCGACAGGGGGGCTCAGCCCCAGCATTTT. The V and J genes are TRBV2 and TRBJ1-5; 9 bases map to TRBD1. With 4 bases clipped from V and 6 bases from J, the junction kept 4 bases outside the gene matches. CDR1 is SNHLY and CDR2 is FYNNEI in the germline V gene. There are 14 residues in the CDR3.

This chain connects TRBV7-2 to TRBJ1-2; weak D call: TRBD1 (6 bases). This CDR3 has 15 residues. Germline V gene lookup returns CDR1 SGHTA and CDR2 FQGNSA. The V end was cut by 0 bases, the J end by 4 bases, with 12 bases between. The CDR3 loop is CASSLAPGVLYGYTF. The CDR3 nucleotides read TGTGCCAGCAGCTTAGCCCCAGGGGTCCTCTATGGCTACACCTTC. Full variable domain (rest looked up from reference TRBV7-2 and TRBJ1-2): GAGVSQSPSNKVTEKGKDVELRCDPISGHTALYWYRQSLGQGLEFLIYFQGNSAPDKSGLPSDRFSAERTGGSVSTLTIQRTQQEDSAVYLCASSLAPGVLYGYTFGSGTRLTVV.

The chain couples TRBV6-1 to TRBJ2-1; TRBD2 might be the D (5 bases). Per the germline V gene, CDR1 is MNHNS and CDR2 is SASEGT. The CDR3 loop spans 15 amino acids. With 1 base removed from V and 0 bases from J, the gap between germline ends came to 7 bases. CDR3 protein: CASSEGRSSYNEQFF. The CDR3 DNA reads as TGTGCCAGCAGTGAAGGGAGGAGCTCCTACAATGAGCAGTTCTTC.

The chain combines TRBV28 with TRBJ1-2; D uncertain. Germline values: CDR1 MDHEN, CDR2 SYDVKM. Trimming shortened V by 3 bases and J by 6 bases, and 11 bases separated the two germline ends. The CDR3 spans 13 residues. The CDR3, as DNA: TGTGCCAGCAGTTTCCGACGTTTGGATGGCTACACCTTC. Protein product: CASSFRRLDGYTF.

The rearrangement joins TRBV10-3 to TRBJ2-7; D may be TRBD1 or TRBD2 (5 bases each). There are 16 residues in the CDR3. Trimming left V 6 bases short and J 0 bases short, with 18 bases between. The germline CDR1 and CDR2 sequences are ENHRY and SYGVKD. This chain's CDR3 is CAISKLRDVTSYEQYF. As DNA, the CDR3 is TGTGCCATCAGCAAACTCCGGGACGTAACCTCCTACGAGCAGTACTTC.

The chain carries TRBV7-2 and TRBJ2-7, with 11 bases lining up with TRBD2. This CDR3 spans 18 amino acids. Per the germline V gene, CDR1 is SGHTA and CDR2 is FQGNSA. The V gene end was trimmed by 1 base and the J gene end by 2 bases; junction bases not matched to a gene: 10. The CDR3 reads CASSLVGTSGTPAYEQYF. CDR3 DNA sequence: TGTGCCAGCAGCTTAGTTGGGACTAGCGGAACCCCCGCCTACGAGCAGTACTTC.

V usage is TRBV19 and J usage is TRBJ2-2, with TRBD1 matching over 8 bases. The CDR3 runs 16 residues. Trimming took 6 bases from V and 1 from J; bases not matched to a gene: 7. Germline CDR1 and CDR2: LNHDA and SQIVND (reference sequence). CDR3 protein: CASRTVDRGNTGELFF. Here the CDR3 DNA reads TGTGCCAGTAGAACCGTCGACAGGGGGAACACCGGGGAGCTGTTTTTT. Variable domain in full (rest from reference TRBV19 and TRBJ2-2): DGGITQSPKYLFRKEGQNVTLSCEQNLNHDAMYWYRQDPGQGLRLIYYSQIVNDFQKGDIAEGYSVSREKKESFPLTVTSAQKNPTAFYLCASRTVDRGNTGELFFGEGSRLTVL.

The chain links TRBV9 to TRBJ2-3; D might be TRBD1 (6 bases). V gave up 2 bases and J gave up 0 bases, with 13 bases separating them. CDR1 and CDR2 (germline): SGDLS, YYNGEE. The CDR3 covers 16 residues. CDR3 loop: CASSVTGTPSTDTQYF. CDR3 nucleotides: TGTGCCAGCAGCGTTACCGGGACACCTAGCACAGATACGCAGTATTTT. Using reference TRBV9 and TRBJ2-3 for the parts outside the CDR3, the full variable domain is DSGVTQTPKHLITATGQRVTLRCSPRSGDLSVYWYQQSLDQGLQFLIQYYNGEERAKGNILERFSAQQFPDLHSELNLSSLELGDSALYFCASSVTGTPSTDTQYFGPGTRLTVL.

The chain couples TRBV2 to TRBJ2-5, with D possibly matching TRBD1 (6 bases). The CDR3 runs 13 residues. Germline V gene lookup returns CDR1 SNHLY and CDR2 FYNNEI. V lost 7 bases and J 4 bases, leaving 13 bases between the germline ends. The CDR3 region has the DNA TGTGCCAGCATCGAGGGGGTTGGAGAGACCCAGTACTTC. This gives the protein CASIEGVGETQYF.

The chain employs TRBV4-1 and TRBJ1-2, with D tentatively TRBD1 (5 bases). Germline-derived CDR1 and CDR2 are MGHRA and YSYEKL. This CDR3 is 15 amino acids long. The V gene lost 0 bases and the J gene lost 6 bases, with 14 bases spanning the gap. CDR3 amino acids: CASSQDYPGVNGYTF. The CDR3 DNA reads as TGCGCCAGCAGCCAAGATTATCCGGGGGTCAATGGCTACACCTTC.

The V and J genes are TRBV7-9 and TRBJ2-1; 11 bases are a match to TRBD2. Per the germline V gene, CDR1 is SEHNR and CDR2 is FQNEAQ (reference sequence). J was trimmed by 5 bases and V by 4 bases; bases with no gene match: 10. CDR3 length: 17 residues. DNA for the CDR3: TGTGCCAGCAGCTCCCCGACTAGCGGGATATCGAACAATGAGCAGTTCTTC. It yields the protein CASSSPTSGISNNEQFF.

V gene TRBV11-2 combines with J gene TRBJ2-3, with D tentatively TRBD1 (6 bases). The CDR3 sequence is 14 residues long. The ends were cut back, 3 bases at V and 6 bases at J, with 13 bases in the middle. CDR1 and CDR2 from the germline V gene are SGHAT and FQNNGV. The CDR3: CASSFQGKRDTQYF. The CDR3, as DNA: TGTGCCAGCAGCTTCCAGGGGAAACGGGATACGCAGTATTTT.

This clone appeared a few times. The chain recombines TRBV29-1 with TRBJ2-7; D may be TRBD1 or TRBD2 (6 bases each). V was shortened by 7 bases and J by 0 bases, with 16 bases between the two germline ends. The germline V gene encodes CDR1 SQVTM and CDR2 ANQGSEA. This CDR3 comprises 14 residues. CDR3 region: CSAVTGALSYEQYF. The CDR3 nucleotides read TGCAGCGCTGTGACGGGGGCTCTCTCCTACGAGCAGTACTTC.

The gene calls are TRBV11-3 and TRBJ2-4; 10 bases line up with TRBD1. V shed 5 bases, J shed 3 bases, and the junction held 7 bases outside the gene matches. There are 16 residues in the CDR3. Per germline, CDR1 SGHNT and CDR2 YENEEA. CDR3 sequence: CASSKTGTGVKNIQYF. The CDR3 DNA follows: TGTGCCAGCAGCAAAACCGGGACAGGGGTCAAAAACATTCAGTACTTC.

The rearrangement links TRBV28 to TRBJ2-1; 7 nucleotides agree with TRBD1. After removal of 2 bases from V and 5 bases from J, the junction contained 3 bases not matched to a gene. The CDR3 consists of 14 residues. Per germline, CDR1 MDHEN and CDR2 SYDVKM. In DNA, the CDR3 is TGTGCCAGCAGTTTAAGAAGGGGGCACAATGAGCAGTTCTTC. As protein: CASSLRRGHNEQFF.

The chain uses TRBV5-4 and TRBJ1-4; D remains unclear. Germline V gives CDR1 SGHNT, CDR2 YYREEE (reference sequence). V gave up 5 bases and J gave up 2 bases, with 13 bases separating them. The CDR3 extends over 15 amino acids. CDR3 amino acids: CASRDGSSTNEKLFF. For the CDR3, the DNA is TGTGCCAGCAGGGATGGATCGTCTACTAATGAAAAACTGTTTTTT.

This sequence joins TRBV14 and TRBJ1-2; the D is unclear. Germline-derived CDR1 and CDR2 are SGHDN and FVKESK. The length of the CDR3 is 13 residues. The V end was cut by 3 bases, the J end by 2 bases, with 7 bases between. The CDR3 loop is CASSQEANYGYTF. DNA of the CDR3: TGTGCCAGCAGCCAGGAGGCGAACTATGGCTACACCTTC.

V gene TRBV5-1 combines with J gene TRBJ2-2; perhaps TRBD1 as D (7 bases). Looked up from germline, CDR1 is SGHRS and CDR2 is YFSETQ. Trimming cost V 3 bases and J 6 bases, with 18 bases left between them. The CDR3 sequence is 16 residues long. This CDR3 is CASSWTPGGPAGELFF. The DNA for the CDR3 is TGCGCCAGCAGCTGGACCCCAGGGGGGCCGGCCGGGGAGCTGTTTTTT.